This passage covers 26 T cell receptor beta chains from one sample sequenced in a study of T cells in Graves' hyperthyroidism and ophthalmopathy (dated by TCRdb to between 2019 and 2020). The library was prepared using multiplex PCR. The sequencer listed for this sample is Illumina HiSeq 2000. The TCR beta CDR3 regions were amplified from RNA transcripts. A first-round RT-PCR of the TCR CDR3 used the HTBI primer set with the Qiagen OneStep RT-PCR kit. TCRdb redid the processing of the public reads, applying fastp at Q25 and MiXCR, and retained in-frame beta chains. Each entry is one CDR3 protein sequence, shown with its most common DNA and genes. The sample profile shows approximately 720,000 distinct CDR3 sequences; 18% of them were found once. Together, the top ten hold approximately 15% of the sample. The specimen was blood. The receptor source for this set is a woman aged 50 to 60 with Graves' hyperthyroidism that later progressed to Graves' ophthalmopathy.

The rearrangement uses TRBV27 and TRBJ2-4; TRBD1 matches at 11 bases. CDR1 and CDR2 from the germline V gene are MNHEY and SMNVEV (reference sequence). V trimming: 3 bases; J trimming: 2 bases; junction bases outside the gene matches: 9. This CDR3 is 18 amino acids long. The CDR3 DNA follows: TGTGCCAGCAGTTTGTCCTCCGGGACAGGGGGAACCAAAAACATTCAGTACTTC. Protein product: CASSLSSGTGGTKNIQYF.

This clonotype was seen a handful of times. This chain links TRBV7-2 with TRBJ2-7; possibly TRBD1 or TRBD2 for D (5 bases each). This CDR3 is 15 amino acids long. Per the germline V gene, CDR1 is SGHTA and CDR2 is FQGNSA. V was clipped by 8 bases and J by 5 bases, with 22 bases between them. The CDR3 bases are TGTGCCAGCCTCTTAGGTGGGGGTAGGTATGACGAGCAGTACTTC. Translated: CASLLGGGRYDEQYF.

The chain has TRBV19 and TRBJ2-1, with D perhaps TRBD1 or TRBD2 (5 bases each). V dropped 3 bases and J dropped 0 bases, with 9 bases sitting between them. CDR1 and CDR2 from the germline V gene are LNHDA and SQIVND (reference sequence). The CDR3 has 15 amino acids. CDR3 nucleotides: TGTGCCAGTAGTATTATGGGGGACTCCTACAATGAGCAGTTCTTC. It yields the protein CASSIMGDSYNEQFF.

In regard to this clonotype: A much larger clone differs by one base, so this may be a read error. The chain is built from TRBV2 and TRBJ1-1; D uncertain. In germline, CDR1 is SNHLY, CDR2 FYNNEI. The CDR3 contains 14 residues. The CDR3 spells CTSTIDRSNTEAFF. As DNA, the CDR3 is TGTACCAGCACCATAGACCGATCGAACACTGAAGCTTTCTTT.

Ten or more counts support this clonotype. The rearrangement links TRBV5-6 to TRBJ1-6; D remains ambiguous. Trimming shortened V by 0 bases and J by 7 bases, and 11 bases separated the two germline ends. The CDR3 covers 15 residues. Per the germline V gene, CDR1 is SGHDT and CDR2 is YYEEEE. The DNA for the CDR3 is TGTGCCAGCAGCTTGGAATTGTCAGTAAATTCACCCCTCCACTTT. Translation gives CASSLELSVNSPLHF.

This clonotype has a count of ten or more. The CDR3 loop is CSARLGTEAFF. For the CDR3, the DNA is TGCAGTGCTAGGTTAGGCACTGAAGCTTTCTTT. V and J are TRBV20-1 and TRBJ1-1; no firm D call. V was pared by 3 bases and J by 4 bases, with 6 bases between. The CDR3 is 11 residues long. CDR1 DFQATT and CDR2 SNEGSKA come from the germline V gene (reference sequence).

The chain uses TRBV20-1 and TRBJ2-6; unclear D gene. Germline V gene lookup returns CDR1 DFQATT and CDR2 SNEGSKA (reference sequence). V was cut by 8 bases and J by 4 bases, with 9 bases left in between. This CDR3 is built from 12 residues. The CDR3 region has the DNA TGCAGTATCATGACAGGGGCCAACGTCCTGACTTTC. Protein product: CSIMTGANVLTF.

This clonotype was recorded a few times. For the CDR3, the DNA is TGTGCCAGCAGCCAAGATCTCCAAGGGTCTGGGGCCAACGTCCTGACTTTC. It codes for CASSQDLQGSGANVLTF. The chain has TRBV3-1 and TRBJ2-6; no clear D. Trimming removed 0 bases from V and 1 base from J, with 10 bases in between. This CDR3 has 17 residues. The germline V gene encodes CDR1 LGHDT and CDR2 YNNKEL (reference sequence).

The V gene is TRBV6-4, the J gene TRBJ1-4; maybe TRBD1 (5 bases). V gave up 6 bases and J gave up 3 bases, with 11 bases separating them. Germline lookup yields CDR1 MRHNA and CDR2 SNTAGT. This CDR3 spans 14 amino acids. CDR3 bases: TGTGCCAGCAGGGGTACAGGCCCTAATGAAAAACTGTTTTTT. It translates to CASRGTGPNEKLFF.

This clonotype was found a few times. V usage is TRBV20-1 and J usage is TRBJ2-6, with no clear D. V was shortened by 3 bases and J by 1 base, with 10 bases between the two germline ends. Germline values: CDR1 DFQATT, CDR2 SNEGSKA (reference sequence). The length of the CDR3 is 15 residues. This CDR3 reads CSASRPFSGANVLTF. The CDR3 DNA reads as TGCAGTGCTAGTAGACCCTTTTCTGGGGCCAACGTCCTGACTTTC.

The sample holds a few counts of this clonotype. The CDR3 loop is CASSLFGGGVPHEQYF. CDR3 in DNA: TGTGCCAGCAGTTTATTTGGTGGGGGGGTGCCGCACGAGCAGTACTTC. The gene calls are TRBV12-3 or TRBV12-4 and TRBJ2-7, with 7 bases aligning to TRBD2. The CDR3 covers 16 residues. The V segment lost 2 bases and the J segment 5 bases; nucleotides outside the gene matches: 12.

This chain joins TRBV19 and TRBJ1-2, with 7 bases that match TRBD1. CDR1 LNHDA and CDR2 SQIVND come from the germline V gene (reference sequence). The CDR3 covers 13 residues. Unmatched junction bases numbered 3, after V lost 3 bases and J lost 5 bases. CDR3 loop: CASSMGQTYGYTF. The CDR3 DNA sequence: TGTGCCAGTAGTATGGGACAGACTTATGGCTACACCTTC.

This chain uses TRBV19 with TRBJ1-1; D is unclear. V gave up 5 bases and J gave up 3 bases, with 13 bases separating them. The germline CDR1 and CDR2 sequences are LNHDA and SQIVND (reference sequence). The CDR3 is 14 residues long. The CDR3 nucleotides read TGTGCCAGTAGTCCGGCCGACTGGTACACTGAAGCTTTCTTT. Its protein is CASSPADWYTEAFF.

In this sample, this clonotype turned up a few times. This sequence joins TRBV3-1 and TRBJ2-2; the D gene is possibly TRBD1 (5 bases). The CDR3 loop spans 14 amino acids. CDR1 and CDR2 (germline): LGHDT, YNNKEL (reference sequence). V was clipped by 3 bases and J by 6 bases, with 11 bases between them. The CDR3, as DNA: TGTGCCAGCAGCCAGTCTAGGGGCGCCGGGGAGCTGTTTTTT. Translation: CASSQSRGAGELFF.

The rearrangement links TRBV5-1 to TRBJ1-1, with a possible D match to TRBD1 (6 bases). Trimming removed 4 bases at V and 9 bases at J, with 10 bases between. This CDR3 contains 11 residues. Germline CDR1 is SGHRS and CDR2 is YFSETQ. Here the CDR3 DNA reads TGCGCCAGCAGCCAGGGGCGTAAAGCTTTCTTT. Its protein is CASSQGRKAFF. Full variable domain (rest looked up from reference TRBV5-1 and TRBJ1-1): KAGVTQTPRYLIKTRGQQVTLSCSPISGHRSVSWYQQTPGQGLQFLFEYFSETQRNKGNFPGRFSGRQFSNSRSEMNVSTLELGDSALYLCASSQGRKAFFGQGTRLTVV.

This rearrangement joins TRBV27 to TRBJ2-5; 9 positions match TRBD1. The CDR3 has 14 residues. Trimming cost V 4 bases and J 5 bases; bases outside gene matches: 5. From germline, CDR1 is MNHEY and CDR2 SMNVEV (reference sequence). As DNA, the CDR3 is TGTGCCAGCAGTTGGGACAGGGTTAGGGAGACCCAGTACTTC. Translating it yields CASSWDRVRETQYF.

The V and J genes are TRBV29-1 and TRBJ2-7; possible D gene TRBD2, 6 bases. V dropped 4 bases and J dropped 6 bases, with 16 bases sitting between them. The CDR3 is 13 amino acids. In germline, CDR1 is SQVTM, CDR2 ANQGSEA. Written as DNA, the CDR3 is TGCAGCGTTGTCCGGCAGGAGGGGCGCGAGCAGTACTTC. Translated: CSVVRQEGREQYF.

This clonotype has only a few counts. This chain joins TRBV6-1 and TRBJ1-1; D not certain. The CDR3 is 12 residues long. Germline V gene data show CDR1 as MNHNS and CDR2 as SASEGT. V shed 3 bases and J shed 5 bases, with 7 bases lying between them. The DNA for the CDR3 is TGTGCCAGCAGTGACAGTAGAACTGAAGCTTTCTTT. It yields the protein CASSDSRTEAFF.

This clonotype was seen more than once but under ten times. V usage is TRBV13 and J usage is TRBJ2-7; the D gene is possibly TRBD2 (5 bases). The V gene's germline CDR1 is PRHDT and CDR2 FYEKMQ (reference sequence). CDR3 length: 15 residues. V lost 5 bases to trimming and J lost 1 base, with 15 bases between them. The CDR3 sequence is CASSRPSTGSYEQYF. The CDR3 bases are TGTGCCAGCAGCCGACCTTCGACGGGGTCCTACGAGCAGTACTTC.

This clonotype was picked up many times. The chain employs TRBV12-3 or TRBV12-4 and TRBJ1-1, with D possibly matching TRBD1 (5 bases). CDR3 length equals 11 residues. Trimming shortened V by 7 bases and J by 6 bases, and 9 bases separated the two germline ends. The CDR3 region is CASTAGSEAFF. In nucleotides, the CDR3 is TGTGCCAGCACGGCAGGGTCTGAAGCTTTCTTT.

This chain joins TRBV9 and TRBJ2-1; D remains unclear. In germline, CDR1 is SGDLS, CDR2 YYNGEE. The length of the CDR3 is 17 residues. The V gene lost 4 bases and the J gene lost 8 bases, with 25 bases spanning the gap. CDR3 in amino acids: CASSSPGRAGLLDEQFF. In DNA, the CDR3 is TGTGCCAGCAGCTCCCCAGGTAGGGCAGGTCTTCTCGATGAGCAGTTCTTC.

In its sample, this clonotype was seen many times. The chain carries TRBV5-1 and TRBJ1-1; perhaps TRBD1 as D (6 bases). The germline gives CDR1 SGHRS, CDR2 YFSETQ. V lost 1 base and J lost 5, with 15 bases in between. The CDR3 is 15 amino acids. CDR3 in amino acids: CASSLWAGVRTEAFF. CDR3 nucleotides: TGCGCCAGCAGCTTGTGGGCAGGGGTACGGACTGAAGCTTTCTTT.

This clonotype was seen more than once but under ten times. In DNA, the CDR3 is TGTGCCAGCAGGAGGGGGGCCACTAATGAAAAACTGTTTTTT. It yields the protein CASRRGATNEKLFF. V and J are TRBV7-2 and TRBJ1-4; a possible D gene is TRBD1 (6 bases). V was trimmed by 6 bases and J by 2 bases, leaving 10 bases between them. Germline V gene data show CDR1 as SGHTA and CDR2 as FQGNSA. The CDR3 extends over 14 amino acids. Combining the CDR3 with reference TRBV7-2 and TRBJ1-4 gives the whole variable domain GAGVSQSPSNKVTEKGKDVELRCDPISGHTALYWYRQSLGQGLEFLIYFQGNSAPDKSGLPSDRFSAERTGGSVSTLTIQRTQQEDSAVYLCASRRGATNEKLFFGSGTQLSVL.

The V call is TRBV24-1, the J call TRBJ2-1, with D perhaps TRBD2 (6 bases). The CDR3 spans 17 residues. V lost 4 bases and J 9 bases, leaving 24 bases between the germline ends. CDR1 and CDR2 (germline): KGHDR, SFDVKD. The CDR3 nucleotides read TGTGCCACCAGTGACCCGAGGGGCGGGGCGCGCATATCTGAGCAGTTCTTC. Protein product: CATSDPRGGARISEQFF.

The chain employs TRBV4-1 and TRBJ1-2; the D is unclear. V gave up 0 bases and J gave up 5 bases, with 13 bases separating them. CDR1 and CDR2 from the germline V gene are MGHRA and YSYEKL. The CDR3 runs 15 residues. The CDR3 here is CASSQDPSLRYGYTF. The CDR3 DNA sequence: TGCGCCAGCAGCCAAGATCCCTCTCTTAGGTATGGCTACACCTTC.

This clonotype was seen at least ten times. This chain connects TRBV20-1 to TRBJ2-1; 7 nucleotides line up with TRBD1. The CDR3 runs 16 residues. Trimming cost V 1 base and J 0 bases; bases outside gene matches: 6. The germline CDR1 and CDR2 sequences are DFQATT and SNEGSKA (reference sequence). The CDR3 DNA reads as TGCAGTGCTAGAGCGTGGACAGGCAGCTCCTACAATGAGCAGTTCTTC. It translates to CSARAWTGSSYNEQFF.